This T cell receptor (beta chain) stems from a study of sequential checkpoint blockade in melanoma. The CDR3 is made up of 15 amino acids. From germline, CDR1 is MNHGY and CDR2 SAAAGT. The V and J ends lost 4 bases and 0 bases, in that order; junction bases with no gene match: 3. Stated treatment: randomized to nivolumab then ipilimumab (arm A) or the reverse (arm B). Sequencing was performed with immunoSEQ multiplex PCR; in TCRdb, only in-frame clones are kept and a portion is missing. The profile shows over 5,000 clones, around 28% of them singletons. The sample was tumor tissue (inferred from file names), taken from a patient given nivolumab and ipilimumab in sequence. The gene calls are TRBV6-8 and TRBJ2-3; 8 nucleotides agree with TRBD1. The TCR comes from a human donor with melanoma. CDR3 region: CASSSGQVSTDTQYF. The CDR3 DNA sequence: TGTGCCAGCAGTTCGGGACAGGTCAGCACAGATACGCAGTATTTT.